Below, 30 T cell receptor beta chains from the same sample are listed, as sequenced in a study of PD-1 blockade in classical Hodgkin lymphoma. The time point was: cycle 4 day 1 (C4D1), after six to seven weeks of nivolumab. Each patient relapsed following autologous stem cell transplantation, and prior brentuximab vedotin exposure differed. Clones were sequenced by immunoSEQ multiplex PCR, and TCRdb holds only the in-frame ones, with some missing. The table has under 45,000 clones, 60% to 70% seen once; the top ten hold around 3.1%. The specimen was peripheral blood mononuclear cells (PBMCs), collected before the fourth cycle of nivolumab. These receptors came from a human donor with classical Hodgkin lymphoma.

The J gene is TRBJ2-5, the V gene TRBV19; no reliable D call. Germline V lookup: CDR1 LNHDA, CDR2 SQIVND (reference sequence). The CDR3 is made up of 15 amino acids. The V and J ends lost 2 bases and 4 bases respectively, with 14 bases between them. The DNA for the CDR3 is TGTGCCAGTAGTATAAGCGAGAGTGGGCGAGAGACCCAGTACTTC. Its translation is CASSISESGRETQYF. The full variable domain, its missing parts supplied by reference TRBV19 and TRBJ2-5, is DGGITQSPKYLFRKEGQNVTLSCEQNLNHDAMYWYRQDPGQGLRLIYYSQIVNDFQKGDIAEGYSVSREKKESFPLTVTSAQKNPTAFYLCASSISESGRETQYFGPGTRLLVL.

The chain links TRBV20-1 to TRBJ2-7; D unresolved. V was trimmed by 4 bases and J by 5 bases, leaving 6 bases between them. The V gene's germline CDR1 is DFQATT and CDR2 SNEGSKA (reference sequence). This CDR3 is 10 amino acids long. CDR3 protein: CSAKWDEQYF. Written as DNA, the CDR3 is TGCAGTGCTAAATGGGACGAGCAGTACTTC.

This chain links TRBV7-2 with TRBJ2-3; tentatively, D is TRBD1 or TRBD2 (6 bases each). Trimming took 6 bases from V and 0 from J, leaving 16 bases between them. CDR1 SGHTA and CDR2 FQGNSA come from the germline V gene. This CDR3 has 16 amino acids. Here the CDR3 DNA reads TGTGCCAGCAGGTTCGGGGGTCAGGGGAGCACAGATACGCAGTATTTT. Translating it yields CASRFGGQGSTDTQYF.

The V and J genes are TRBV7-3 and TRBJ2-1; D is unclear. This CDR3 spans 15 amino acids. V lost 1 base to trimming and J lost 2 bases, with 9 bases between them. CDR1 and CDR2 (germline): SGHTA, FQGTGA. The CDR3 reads CASSLNPGAYNEQFF. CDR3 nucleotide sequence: TGTGCCAGCAGCTTAAATCCCGGAGCCTACAATGAGCAGTTCTTC. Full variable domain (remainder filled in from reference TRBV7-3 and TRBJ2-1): GAGVSQTPSNKVTEKGKYVELRCDPISGHTALYWYRQSLGQGPEFLIYFQGTGAADDSGLPNDRFFAVRPEGSVSTLKIQRTERGDSAVYLCASSLNPGAYNEQFFGPGTRLTVL.

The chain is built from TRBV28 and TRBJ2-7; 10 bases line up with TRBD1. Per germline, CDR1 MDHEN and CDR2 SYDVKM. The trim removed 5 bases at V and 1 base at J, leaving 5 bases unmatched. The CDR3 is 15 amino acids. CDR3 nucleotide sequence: TGTGCCAGCAGTCCCGCGGGACAGGGGTCCTACGAGCAGTACTTC. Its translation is CASSPAGQGSYEQYF.

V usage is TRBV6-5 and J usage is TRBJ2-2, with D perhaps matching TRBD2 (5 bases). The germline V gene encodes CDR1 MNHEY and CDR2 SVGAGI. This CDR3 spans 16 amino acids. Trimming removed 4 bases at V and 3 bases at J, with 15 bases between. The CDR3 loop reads CASSSRRVGDTGELFF. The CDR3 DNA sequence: TGTGCCAGCAGTTCCCGGCGGGTTGGAGACACCGGGGAGCTGTTTTTT.

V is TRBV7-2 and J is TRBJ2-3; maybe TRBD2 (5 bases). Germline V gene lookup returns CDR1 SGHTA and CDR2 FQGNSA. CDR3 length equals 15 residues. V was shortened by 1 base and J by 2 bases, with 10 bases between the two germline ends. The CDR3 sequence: CASSLVGLATDTQYF. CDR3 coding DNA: TGTGCCAGCAGCTTAGTAGGGCTAGCCACAGATACGCAGTATTTT.

The CDR3 DNA reads as TGTGCCAGCAGCTTACAGGGGATTGGTGAAAAACTGTTTTTT. Translating it yields CASSLQGIGEKLFF. The chain recombines TRBV27 with TRBJ1-4, with 7 positions matching TRBD1. Germline CDR1 reads MNHEY; CDR2 reads SMNVEV (reference sequence). J was trimmed by 7 bases and V by 6 bases; bases with no gene match: 8. The CDR3 covers 14 residues.

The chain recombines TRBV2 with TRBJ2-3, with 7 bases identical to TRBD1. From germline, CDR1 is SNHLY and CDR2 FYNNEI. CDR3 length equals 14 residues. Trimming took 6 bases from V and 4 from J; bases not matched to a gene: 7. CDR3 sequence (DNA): TGTGCCAGCAGAGACAGGGCTGGGCCAGATACGCAGTATTTT. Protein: CASRDRAGPDTQYF.

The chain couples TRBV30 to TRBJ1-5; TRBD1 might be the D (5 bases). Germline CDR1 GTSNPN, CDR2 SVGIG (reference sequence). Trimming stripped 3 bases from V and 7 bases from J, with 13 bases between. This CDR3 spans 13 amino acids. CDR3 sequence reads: CAWSPGVRQPQHF. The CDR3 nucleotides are TGTGCCTGGAGCCCGGGGGTGCGGCAGCCCCAGCATTTT.

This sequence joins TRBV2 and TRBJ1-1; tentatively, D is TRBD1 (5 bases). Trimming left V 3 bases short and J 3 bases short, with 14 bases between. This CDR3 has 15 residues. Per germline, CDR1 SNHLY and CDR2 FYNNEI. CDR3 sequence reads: CASSESGLVYTEAFF. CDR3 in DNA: TGTGCCAGCAGTGAGTCAGGGCTAGTGTACACTGAAGCTTTCTTT.

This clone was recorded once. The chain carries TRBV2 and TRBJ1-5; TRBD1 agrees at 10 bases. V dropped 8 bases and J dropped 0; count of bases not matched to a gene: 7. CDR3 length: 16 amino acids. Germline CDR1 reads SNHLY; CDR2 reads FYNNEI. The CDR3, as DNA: TGTGCCAGCCCCCGGGACAGGGGATATAGCAATCAGCCCCAGCATTTT. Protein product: CASPRDRGYSNQPQHF.

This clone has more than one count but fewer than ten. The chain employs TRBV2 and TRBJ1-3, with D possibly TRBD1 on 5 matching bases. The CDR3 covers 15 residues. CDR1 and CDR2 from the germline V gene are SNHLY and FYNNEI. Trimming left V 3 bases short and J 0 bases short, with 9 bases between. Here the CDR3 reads CASSDMGLSGNTIYF. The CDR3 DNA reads TGTGCCAGCAGTGATATGGGGCTCTCTGGAAACACCATATATTTT. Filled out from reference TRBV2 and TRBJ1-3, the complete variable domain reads EPEVTQTPSHQVTQMGQEVILRCVPISNHLYFYWYRQILGQKVEFLVSFYNNEISEKSEIFDDQFSVERPDGSNFTLKIRSTKLEDSAMYFCASSDMGLSGNTIYFGEGSWLTVV.

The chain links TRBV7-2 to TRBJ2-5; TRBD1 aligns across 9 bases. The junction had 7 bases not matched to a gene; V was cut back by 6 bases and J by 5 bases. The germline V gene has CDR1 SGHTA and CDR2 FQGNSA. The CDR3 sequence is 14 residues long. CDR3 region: CASRQGQGSETQYF. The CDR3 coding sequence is TGTGCCAGCAGACAAGGACAGGGGTCGGAGACCCAGTACTTC.

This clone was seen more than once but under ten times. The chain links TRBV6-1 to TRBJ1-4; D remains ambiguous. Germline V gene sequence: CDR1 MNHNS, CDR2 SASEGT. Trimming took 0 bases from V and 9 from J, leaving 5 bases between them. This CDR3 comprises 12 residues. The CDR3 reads CASSEARQKLFF. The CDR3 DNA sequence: TGTGCCAGCAGTGAAGCGCGTCAAAAACTGTTTTTT.

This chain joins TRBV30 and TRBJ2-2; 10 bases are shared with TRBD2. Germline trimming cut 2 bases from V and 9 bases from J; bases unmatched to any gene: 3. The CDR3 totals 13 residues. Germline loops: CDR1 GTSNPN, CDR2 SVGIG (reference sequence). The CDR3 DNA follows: TGTGCCTGGAGTAGCGGGGGGGCGAGGGAGCTGTTTTTT. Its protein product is CAWSSGGARELFF.

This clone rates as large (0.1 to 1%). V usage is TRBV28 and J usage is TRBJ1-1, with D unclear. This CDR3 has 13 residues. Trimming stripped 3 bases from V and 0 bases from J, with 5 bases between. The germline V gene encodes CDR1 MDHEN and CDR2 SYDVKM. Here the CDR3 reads CASSFDMNTEAFF. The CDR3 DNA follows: TGTGCCAGCAGTTTTGACATGAACACTGAAGCTTTCTTT.

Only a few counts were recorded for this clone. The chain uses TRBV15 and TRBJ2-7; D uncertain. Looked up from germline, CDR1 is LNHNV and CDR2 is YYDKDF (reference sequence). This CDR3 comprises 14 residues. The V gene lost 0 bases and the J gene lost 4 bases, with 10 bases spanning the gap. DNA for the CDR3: TGTGCCACCAGCAGAGAGTCACTTTTTTACGAGCAGTACTTC. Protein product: CATSRESLFYEQYF. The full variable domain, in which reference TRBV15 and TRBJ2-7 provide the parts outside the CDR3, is DAMVIQNPRYQVTQFGKPVTLSCSQTLNHNVMYWYQQKSSQAPKLLFHYYDKDFNNEADTPDNFQSRRPNTSFCFLDIRSPGLGDTAMYLCATSRESLFYEQYFGPGTRLTVT.

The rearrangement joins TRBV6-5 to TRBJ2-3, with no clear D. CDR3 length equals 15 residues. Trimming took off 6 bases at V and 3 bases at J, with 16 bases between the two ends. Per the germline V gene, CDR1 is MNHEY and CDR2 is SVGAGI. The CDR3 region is CASRNPFEATDTQYF. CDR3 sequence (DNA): TGTGCCAGCAGAAACCCTTTTGAGGCTACAGATACGCAGTATTTT.

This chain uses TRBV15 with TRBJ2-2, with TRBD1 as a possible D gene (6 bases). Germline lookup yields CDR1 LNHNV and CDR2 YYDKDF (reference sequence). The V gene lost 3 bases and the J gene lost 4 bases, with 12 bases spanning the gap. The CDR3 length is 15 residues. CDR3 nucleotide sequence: TGTGCCACCAGCAGGAGACAGGCCTTCACCGGGGAGCTGTTTTTT. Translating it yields CATSRRQAFTGELFF. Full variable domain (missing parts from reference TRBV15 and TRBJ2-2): DAMVIQNPRYQVTQFGKPVTLSCSQTLNHNVMYWYQQKSSQAPKLLFHYYDKDFNNEADTPDNFQSRRPNTSFCFLDIRSPGLGDTAMYLCATSRRQAFTGELFFGEGSRLTVL.

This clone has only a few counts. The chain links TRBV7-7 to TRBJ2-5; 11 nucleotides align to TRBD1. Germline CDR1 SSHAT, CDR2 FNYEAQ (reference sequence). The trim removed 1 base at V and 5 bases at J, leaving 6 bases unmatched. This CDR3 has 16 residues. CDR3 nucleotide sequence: TGTGCCAGCAGCTTAGAGTCGGGACAGGGGGGCGAGACCCAGTACTTC. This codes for CASSLESGQGGETQYF.

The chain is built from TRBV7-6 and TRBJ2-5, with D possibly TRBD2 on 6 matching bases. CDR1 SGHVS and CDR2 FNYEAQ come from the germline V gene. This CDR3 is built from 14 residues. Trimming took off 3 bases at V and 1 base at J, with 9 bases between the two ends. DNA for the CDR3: TGTGCCAGCAGCTTGTTAGCGGTCCAAGAGACCCAGTACTTC. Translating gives CASSLLAVQETQYF.

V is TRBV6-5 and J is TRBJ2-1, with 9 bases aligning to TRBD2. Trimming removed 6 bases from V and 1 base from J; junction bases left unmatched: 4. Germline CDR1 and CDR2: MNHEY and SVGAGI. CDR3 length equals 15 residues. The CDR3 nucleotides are TGTGCCAGCAGACAGGGACTAGCATCCTACAATGAGCAGTTCTTC. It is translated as CASRQGLASYNEQFF.

The DNA of the CDR3 is TGTGCCAGCAGCCCGGGGGCGGGCACAGATACGCAGTATTTT. It translates to CASSPGAGTDTQYF. V usage is TRBV11-3 and J usage is TRBJ2-3; the D call may be TRBD1 or TRBD2 (6 bases each). Looked up from germline, CDR1 is SGHNT and CDR2 is YENEEA. V was trimmed by 5 bases and J by 1 base, leaving 10 bases between them. This CDR3 is built from 14 residues.

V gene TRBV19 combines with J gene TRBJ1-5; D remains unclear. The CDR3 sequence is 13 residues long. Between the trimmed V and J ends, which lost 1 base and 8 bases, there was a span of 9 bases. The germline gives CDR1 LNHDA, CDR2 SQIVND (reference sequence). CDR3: CASSIVPGKPQHF. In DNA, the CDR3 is TGTGCCAGTAGTATAGTACCGGGGAAGCCCCAGCATTTT.

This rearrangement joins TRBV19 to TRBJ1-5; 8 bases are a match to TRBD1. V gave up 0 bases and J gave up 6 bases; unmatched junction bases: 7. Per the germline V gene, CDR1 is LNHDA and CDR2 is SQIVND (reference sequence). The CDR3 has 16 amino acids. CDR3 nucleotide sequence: TGTGCCAGTAGTATAGAGGCAGGGGGCAGCGGTCAGCCCCAGCATTTT. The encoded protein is CASSIEAGGSGQPQHF.

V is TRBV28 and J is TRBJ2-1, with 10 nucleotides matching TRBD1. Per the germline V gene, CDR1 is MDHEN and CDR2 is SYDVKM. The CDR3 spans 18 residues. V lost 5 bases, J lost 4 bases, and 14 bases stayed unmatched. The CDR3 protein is CASSPPGQGRVVYNEQFF. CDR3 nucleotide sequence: TGTGCCAGCAGTCCTCCGGGACAGGGGAGAGTGGTTTACAATGAGCAGTTCTTC.

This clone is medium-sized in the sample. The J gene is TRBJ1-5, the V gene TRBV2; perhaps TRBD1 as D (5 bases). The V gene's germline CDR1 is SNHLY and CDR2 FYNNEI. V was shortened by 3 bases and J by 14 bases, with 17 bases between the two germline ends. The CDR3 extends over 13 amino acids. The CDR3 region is CASSEGRDFWEHF. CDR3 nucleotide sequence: TGTGCCAGCAGTGAGGGGAGGGACTTCTGGGAGCATTTT.

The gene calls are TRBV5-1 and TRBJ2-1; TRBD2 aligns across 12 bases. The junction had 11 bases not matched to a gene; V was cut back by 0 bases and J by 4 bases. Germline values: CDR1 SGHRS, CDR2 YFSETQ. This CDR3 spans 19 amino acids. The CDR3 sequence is CASSLGPNLAGGPYNEQFF. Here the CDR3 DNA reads TGCGCCAGCAGCTTGGGCCCGAATCTAGCGGGGGGGCCTTACAATGAGCAGTTCTTC.

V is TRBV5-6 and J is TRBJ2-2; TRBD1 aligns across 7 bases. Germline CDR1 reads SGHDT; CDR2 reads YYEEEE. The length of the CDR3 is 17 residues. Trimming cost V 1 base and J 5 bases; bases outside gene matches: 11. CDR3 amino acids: CASSLRRGGFGTGELFF. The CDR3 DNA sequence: TGTGCCAGCAGCTTGCGGAGAGGGGGCTTTGGGACCGGGGAGCTGTTTTTT.